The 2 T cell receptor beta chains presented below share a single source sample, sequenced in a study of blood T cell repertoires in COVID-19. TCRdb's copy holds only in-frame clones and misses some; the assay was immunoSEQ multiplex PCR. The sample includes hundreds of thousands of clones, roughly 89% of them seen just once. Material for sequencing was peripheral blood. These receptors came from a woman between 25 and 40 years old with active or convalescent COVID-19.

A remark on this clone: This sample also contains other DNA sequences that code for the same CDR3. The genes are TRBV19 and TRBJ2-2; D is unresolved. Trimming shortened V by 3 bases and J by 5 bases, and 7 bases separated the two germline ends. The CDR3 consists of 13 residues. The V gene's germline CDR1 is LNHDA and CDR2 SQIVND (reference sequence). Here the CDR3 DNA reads TGTGCCAGTAGTATGAGAGGTACCGGGGAGCTGTTTTTT. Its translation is CASSMRGTGELFF. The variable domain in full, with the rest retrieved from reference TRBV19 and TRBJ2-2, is DGGITQSPKYLFRKEGQNVTLSCEQNLNHDAMYWYRQDPGQGLRLIYYSQIVNDFQKGDIAEGYSVSREKKESFPLTVTSAQKNPTAFYLCASSMRGTGELFFGEGSRLTVL.

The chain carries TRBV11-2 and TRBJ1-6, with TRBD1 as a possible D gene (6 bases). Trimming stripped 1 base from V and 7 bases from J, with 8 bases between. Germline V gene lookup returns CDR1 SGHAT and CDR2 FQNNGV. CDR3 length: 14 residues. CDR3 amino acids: CASSLGQGNSPLHF. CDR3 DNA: TGTGCCAGCAGCTTAGGTCAGGGGAATTCACCCCTCCACTTT.